These 6 T cell receptor beta chains were sequenced from one sample in a study of CD8+ T cells in alopecia areata. Noted treatment: oral pan-JAK inhibitor, 5-10 mg twice daily. Sequencing templates came from extracted RNA that was reverse transcribed into cDNA. Using immunoSEQ multiplex PCR, the repertoire was profiled, and TCRdb retains in-frame clones only, with some absent. The sample lists about 190,000 clones; about three fifths were seen once. Sequenced here: CD4+ T cells sorted from blood, sampled at week 4, from a patient treated with tofacitinib. All receptors derive from a human donor with alopecia areata.

The chain joins TRBV4-2 to TRBJ2-3, with 7 bases lining up with TRBD2. The CDR3 has 14 amino acids. V lost 0 bases and J lost 6; bases outside the gene matches: 3. Per germline, CDR1 LGHNA and CDR2 YNFKEQ. The CDR3 bases are TGTGCCAGCAGCCAAGATCCAGCGGGGGATACGCAGTATTTT. Amino acids: CASSQDPAGDTQYF.

The chain joins TRBV27 to TRBJ2-2; no reliable D call. The CDR3 consists of 14 residues. Trimming pared 0 bases from V and 3 bases from J, leaving 5 bases between. Germline V lookup: CDR1 MNHEY, CDR2 SMNVEV (reference sequence). The CDR3 protein is CASSLSVDTGELFF. The CDR3 nucleotides are TGTGCCAGCAGTTTATCGGTGGACACCGGGGAGCTGTTTTTT.

The J gene is TRBJ1-1, the V gene TRBV30; D gene ambiguous. The CDR3 totals 13 residues. Trimming stripped 2 bases from V and 5 bases from J, with 12 bases between. Germline CDR1 and CDR2: GTSNPN and SVGIG (reference sequence). The CDR3, as DNA: TGTGCCTGGAGTCTAATGAGTGGGACTGAAGCTTTCTTT. This codes for CAWSLMSGTEAFF.

The chain recombines TRBV2 with TRBJ2-3; D gene unclear. The CDR3 is 13 residues long. Germline V CDR1 and CDR2: SNHLY, FYNNEI. V dropped 6 bases and J dropped 4 bases, with 11 bases sitting between them. In DNA form, the CDR3 reads TGTGCCAGCAGCCTCGGGCGTCCAGATACGCAGTATTTT. It yields the protein CASSLGRPDTQYF.

The gene calls are TRBV30 and TRBJ2-5, with D hard to call. The CDR3 runs 14 residues. From germline, CDR1 is GTSNPN and CDR2 SVGIG (reference sequence). V was pared by 3 bases and J by 1 base, with 12 bases between. The CDR3 protein is CAWRVAESQETQYF. Here the CDR3 DNA reads TGTGCCTGGAGGGTGGCGGAGAGCCAAGAGACCCAGTACTTC.

This sequence joins TRBV9 and TRBJ1-4; 10 bases line up with TRBD1. Trimming cost V 1 base and J 6 bases; bases outside gene matches: 3. Looked up from germline, CDR1 is SGDLS and CDR2 is YYNGEE. This CDR3 has 15 amino acids. The CDR3 nucleotides read TGTGCCAGCAGCGTAACTGGGACAGGGGATGAAAAACTGTTTTTT. This codes for CASSVTGTGDEKLFF.